One sample yielded the 18 T cell receptor beta chains listed below, sequenced in a study of blood T cell repertoires in COVID-19. Libraries were prepared by immunoSEQ multiplex PCR; TCRdb keeps only in-frame clonotypes and omits some of them. The table includes some 270,000 clones, 80% to 85% detected once. Material for sequencing was PBMCs or T cells enriched from blood (not recorded which). These receptors were collected from a man aged 50 to 59 who had recovered from COVID-19.

The chain employs TRBV7-6 and TRBJ1-1, with TRBD1 matching 8 bases. Germline CDR1 SGHVS, CDR2 FNYEAQ. With 2 bases clipped from V and 3 bases from J, the junction kept 8 bases outside the gene matches. The CDR3 is made up of 16 amino acids. The CDR3 reads CASSLTRGREDTEAFF. CDR3 DNA: TGTGCCAGCAGCTTAACCAGGGGGCGCGAGGACACTGAAGCTTTCTTT.

The genes are TRBV11-3 and TRBJ2-7; D not resolved. V lost 1 base and J lost 7, with 14 bases in between. Germline CDR1 reads SGHNT; CDR2 reads YENEEA. There are 14 residues in the CDR3. The CDR3 DNA follows: TGTGCCAGCAGCTTAGGCCGTCATTCGGTAGAGCAGTACTTC. Residues: CASSLGRHSVEQYF.

The CDR3 DNA reads as TGTGCCAGCAATGAGGGACTAGCGGGGATCTACGAGCAGTACTTC. This gives the protein CASNEGLAGIYEQYF. The chain recombines TRBV6-6 with TRBJ2-7; 13 nucleotides line up with TRBD2. Looked up from germline, CDR1 is MNHNY and CDR2 is SVGAGI (reference sequence). The length of the CDR3 is 15 residues. V lost 7 bases, J lost 3 bases, and 6 bases stayed unmatched.

The chain combines TRBV3-1 (or the pseudogene TRBV3-2) with TRBJ2-7; 8 bases map to TRBD1. The germline gives CDR1 LGHDT, CDR2 YNNKEL (reference sequence). The trim removed 1 base at V and 2 bases at J, leaving 19 bases unmatched. The CDR3 contains 20 residues. CDR3 sequence (DNA): TGTGCCAGCAGCCAAGCTCAGTCCATGACAGGGGAGAGGTGGGCCTACGAGCAGTACTTC. Translated, it gives CASSQAQSMTGERWAYEQYF.

The chain is built from TRBV27 and TRBJ1-2; 10 bases are a match to TRBD1. The ends lost 5 bases at V and 4 bases at J; junction bases unmatched: 7. From germline, CDR1 is MNHEY and CDR2 SMNVEV (reference sequence). This CDR3 is built from 15 residues. The CDR3 nucleotides are TGTGCCAGCAGTCGACAGGGGGCGAAAGGCTATGGCTACACCTTC. Translation gives CASSRQGAKGYGYTF.

The rearrangement links TRBV29-1 to TRBJ2-5; D remains ambiguous. This CDR3 comprises 11 residues. Trimming shortened V by 7 bases and J by 5 bases, and 11 bases separated the two germline ends. Per the germline V gene, CDR1 is SQVTM and CDR2 is ANQGSEA. The CDR3, as DNA: TGCAGCGCCGTCTCTGTGGAGACCCAGTACTTC. As protein: CSAVSVETQYF.

This chain connects TRBV7-3 to TRBJ2-5; TRBD1 matches at 11 bases. CDR3 size: 18 residues. CDR1 and CDR2 from the germline V gene are SGHTA and FQGTGA. Trimming cost V 5 bases and J 6 bases; bases outside gene matches: 17. The DNA for the CDR3 is TGTGCCAGCAGCCCTACCGGGACAGGGGGAAATCGCCGGCAGACCCAGTACTTC. Its translation: CASSPTGTGGNRRQTQYF.

This clone has just one count. This sequence joins TRBV2 and TRBJ2-5, with TRBD2 matching 8 bases. Germline V lookup: CDR1 SNHLY, CDR2 FYNNEI. CDR3 length equals 15 residues. Trimming at V came to 1 base and at J to 6 bases, leaving 7 bases not matched to a gene. CDR3 nucleotide sequence: TGTGCCAGCAGTGAAGGATCTAGCGGGCATAAGACCCAGTACTTC. Translated, it gives CASSEGSSGHKTQYF.

The rearrangement joins TRBV9 to TRBJ1-6; TRBD1 matches at 8 bases. The CDR3 has 15 amino acids. With V trimmed by 1 base and J by 5 bases, 2 bases remained unmatched. Germline V lookup: CDR1 SGDLS, CDR2 YYNGEE. The CDR3 nucleotides read TGTGCCAGCAGCGTAAGACAGGGGAATAATTCACCCCTCCACTTT. This sequence encodes CASSVRQGNNSPLHF.

The rearrangement joins TRBV12-3 or TRBV12-4 to TRBJ1-3; D gene ambiguous. CDR3 length equals 13 residues. Deletions cut 6 bases from V and 10 bases from J, with 16 bases between. CDR3 sequence (DNA): TGTGCCAGCAGCCGGAAGGAGGCGAGGACCATATATTTT. Translated: CASSRKEARTIYF.

The chain carries TRBV19 and TRBJ1-2, with D perhaps matching TRBD1 (6 bases). The V end lost 5 bases, the J end lost 7 bases, and 17 bases lay between the germline ends. Germline V gene lookup returns CDR1 LNHDA and CDR2 SQIVND (reference sequence). The CDR3 spans 14 residues. CDR3 sequence reads: CASSPWGGAAGYTF. CDR3 bases: TGTGCCAGTAGTCCTTGGGGGGGGGCTGCTGGCTACACCTTC.

This chain's CDR3 is CASDSGLAIIDEQFF. The DNA for the CDR3 is TGTGCCAGTGATTCGGGACTAGCTATCATCGATGAGCAGTTCTTC. The rearrangement joins TRBV19 to TRBJ2-1; TRBD2 matches at 9 bases. With 8 bases clipped from V and 8 bases from J, the junction kept 13 bases outside the gene matches. The CDR3 spans 15 residues. Germline loops: CDR1 LNHDA, CDR2 SQIVND (reference sequence).

This clone was detected only once. The V and J genes are TRBV27 and TRBJ1-5, with 7 nucleotides matching TRBD1. The CDR3 is 14 residues long. Germline V gene lookup returns CDR1 MNHEY and CDR2 SMNVEV (reference sequence). V dropped 6 bases and J dropped 4; count of bases not matched to a gene: 6. CDR3 residues: CASRDRAQNQPQHF. DNA for the CDR3: TGTGCCAGCAGAGACAGGGCTCAGAATCAGCCCCAGCATTTT.

V usage is TRBV29-1 and J usage is TRBJ2-7; tentatively, D is TRBD1 (6 bases). The V gene's germline CDR1 is SQVTM and CDR2 ANQGSEA. The ends were cut back, 6 bases at V and 4 bases at J, with 10 bases in the middle. This CDR3 is built from 11 residues. CDR3 protein: CSVGASYEQYF. The CDR3 DNA reads as TGCAGCGTGGGGGCTTCGTACGAGCAGTACTTC.

This clone was recorded only once. The rearrangement links TRBV27 to TRBJ1-1, with 9 nucleotides matching TRBD1. The CDR3 loop spans 16 amino acids. Germline lookup yields CDR1 MNHEY and CDR2 SMNVEV (reference sequence). V dropped 5 bases and J dropped 4; count of bases not matched to a gene: 11. CDR3: CASSTIQGAVSTEAFF. DNA for the CDR3: TGTGCCAGCAGTACAATACAGGGGGCAGTGAGCACTGAAGCTTTCTTT.

This chain connects TRBV18 to TRBJ1-1, with D perhaps matching TRBD1 (5 bases). CDR3 size: 15 residues. The V end was cut by 8 bases, the J end by 7 bases, with 23 bases between. Germline CDR1 and CDR2: KGHSH and LQKENI. CDR3 sequence: CASTGGGGARSEAFF. The CDR3 DNA reads as TGTGCCAGCACGGGAGGAGGAGGGGCGCGAAGTGAAGCTTTCTTT. Filled out from reference TRBV18 and TRBJ1-1, the complete variable domain reads NAGVMQNPRHLVRRRGQEARLRCSPMKGHSHVYWYRQLPEEGLKFMVYLQKENIIDESGMPKERFSAEFPKEGPSILRIQQVVRGDSAAYFCASTGGGGARSEAFFGQGTRLTVV.

V gene TRBV6-5 combines with J gene TRBJ2-5; 10 nucleotides match TRBD1. The germline gives CDR1 MNHEY, CDR2 SVGAGI. V dropped 4 bases and J dropped 2; count of bases not matched to a gene: 1. This CDR3 region has 14 residues. CDR3 sequence reads: CASSLDRGQETQYF. Written as DNA, the CDR3 is TGTGCCAGCAGTTTGGACAGGGGGCAAGAGACCCAGTACTTC.

The V call is TRBV5-6, the J call TRBJ1-6, with 7 bases aligning to TRBD1. Trimming removed 0 bases from V and 7 bases from J; junction bases left unmatched: 4. The CDR3 spans 15 residues. Germline loops: CDR1 SGHDT, CDR2 YYEEEE. The CDR3 region is CASSLEGRGNSPLHF. The CDR3, as DNA: TGTGCCAGCAGCTTGGAGGGCAGGGGGAATTCACCCCTCCACTTT.